This TCR beta chain came from a study of identical twins. Unique molecular identifiers were in the cDNA, with template-switch universal primer binding. Each CDR3 protein gets one entry after TCRdb re-called the 5' RACE reads with MiXCR. Here the sample spans around 280,000 distinct CDR3 sequences, roughly 8.6% being singletons. Findings and caveats of the study: Cross-sectional statistical analysis was relied on for the conclusions, without the same donors being followed. Modelling underestimated the level of out-of-frame TCR alpha sharing observed in monozygotic twins.

This clonotype came up many times. Its specificity is unknown. These same records also appear under a second study, on yellow fever vaccine responses in identical twins. That paper notes: After vaccination, twins' T cell response reportedly seemed partly convergent, partly personalized.

The sequencing input was memory (CD45RO+) T cells sorted from blood. This clonotype was sampled from a woman younger than 35 in good health.

DNA of the CDR3: TGTGCCAGCAGTTTGAACTATGGCTACACCTTC. This encodes CASSLNYGYTF. V usage is TRBV28 and J usage is TRBJ1-2; D is unresolved. CDR3 length: 11 residues. Germline lookup yields CDR1 MDHEN and CDR2 SYDVKM. The germline V and J ends were trimmed by 3 bases and 2 bases, with 1 base remaining between them.